Below, 27 T cell receptor beta chains from the same sample are listed, as sequenced in a study of T-cell memory formation after mild COVID-19. One entry per CDR3 protein, called by TCRdb with MiXCR from the 5' RACE reads. The sample includes 450,000 to 650,000 distinct CDR3 sequences, roughly 18% of them seen just once. The sample comprised PBMCs or a T cell subset sorted from them (not recorded which). All receptors come from an adult woman who had mild COVID-19 (a few samples of this study predate the infection). Cell type and time point are not known.

The chain has TRBV5-1 and TRBJ2-7; D possibly matches TRBD1 or TRBD2 (5 bases each). The CDR3 totals 14 residues. The V and J ends lost 4 bases and 2 bases respectively, with 13 bases between them. CDR1 SGHRS and CDR2 YFSETQ come from the germline V gene. In nucleotides, the CDR3 is TGCGCCAGCAGCCACCGGGACCAACCCTACGAGCAGTACTTC. Translated, it gives CASSHRDQPYEQYF.

This clonotype was found a few times. This sequence joins TRBV7-2 and TRBJ2-1; D possibly matches TRBD1 or TRBD2 (5 bases each). This CDR3 is 15 amino acids long. Trimming shortened V by 3 bases and J by 8 bases, and 17 bases separated the two germline ends. Per the germline V gene, CDR1 is SGHTA and CDR2 is FQGNSA. The CDR3 here is CASSFPVPGRDEQFF. The CDR3 nucleotides read TGTGCCAGCAGCTTCCCTGTACCAGGGCGGGATGAGCAGTTCTTC.

This clonotype has only a few counts. The V call is TRBV30, the J call TRBJ1-1; D call uncertain. The V end was cut by 2 bases, the J end by 3 bases, with 10 bases between. This CDR3 contains 13 residues. The germline gives CDR1 GTSNPN, CDR2 SVGIG (reference sequence). The chain's CDR3 is CAWSLRPHTEAFF. In nucleotides, the CDR3 is TGTGCCTGGAGTTTACGGCCTCACACTGAAGCTTTCTTT.

The J gene is TRBJ1-1, the V gene TRBV7-3; D is unclear. The germline V gene has CDR1 SGHTA and CDR2 FQGTGA. There are 13 residues in the CDR3. V was shortened by 1 base and J by 3 bases, with 6 bases between the two germline ends. The CDR3 sequence is CASSLIAYTEAFF. As DNA, the CDR3 is TGTGCCAGCAGCTTAATAGCGTACACTGAAGCTTTCTTT.

This chain joins TRBV12-3 or TRBV12-4 and TRBJ1-5, with D hard to call. The V end lost 1 base, the J end lost 1 base, and 8 bases lay between the germline ends. This CDR3 spans 15 amino acids. The CDR3 DNA reads TGTGCCAGCAGTTTAGACCCCACGAGCAATCAGCCCCAGCATTTT. It translates to CASSLDPTSNQPQHF.

The rearrangement uses TRBV5-6 and TRBJ1-4; 7 positions agree with TRBD1. V shed 2 bases and J 7 bases; nucleotides not matched to a gene: 5. The CDR3 covers 14 residues. Germline-derived CDR1 and CDR2 are SGHDT and YYEEEE. This CDR3 is CASSFQGGGEKLFF. In DNA, the CDR3 is TGTGCCAGCAGCTTTCAGGGGGGCGGTGAAAAACTGTTTTTT.

A few counts support this clonotype. V usage is TRBV27 and J usage is TRBJ2-3; tentatively, D is TRBD2 (5 bases). V dropped 6 bases and J dropped 2 bases, with 9 bases sitting between them. Germline V gene lookup returns CDR1 MNHEY and CDR2 SMNVEV (reference sequence). The CDR3 totals 13 residues. The chain's CDR3 is CASRGLFTDTQYF. CDR3 coding DNA: TGTGCCAGCAGAGGACTTTTCACAGATACGCAGTATTTT.

This clonotype was seen only a few times. The chain carries TRBV12-3 or TRBV12-4 and TRBJ2-1; TRBD1 agrees at 7 bases. V trimming: 6 bases; J trimming: 4 bases; junction bases outside the gene matches: 12. The CDR3 covers 16 residues. Here the CDR3 reads CASSDRDPFSYNEQFF. The DNA of the CDR3 is TGTGCCAGCAGCGACAGGGACCCCTTCTCTTACAATGAGCAGTTCTTC.

This clonotype came up a few times. The chain recombines TRBV9 with TRBJ2-1; 8 nucleotides line up with TRBD2. The germline V gene has CDR1 SGDLS and CDR2 YYNGEE. V was pared by 0 bases and J by 5 bases, with 7 bases of the junction left unmatched. CDR3 length: 16 amino acids. CDR3 region: CASSVELRGAHNEQFF. The CDR3 DNA sequence: TGTGCCAGCAGCGTAGAATTGCGGGGGGCCCACAATGAGCAGTTCTTC. The whole variable domain, filled in from reference TRBV9 and TRBJ2-1, reads DSGVTQTPKHLITATGQRVTLRCSPRSGDLSVYWYQQSLDQGLQFLIQYYNGEERAKGNILERFSAQQFPDLHSELNLSSLELGDSALYFCASSVELRGAHNEQFFGPGTRLTVL.

The chain couples TRBV12-3 or TRBV12-4 to TRBJ2-3; TRBD2 agrees at 7 bases. This CDR3 has 15 residues. V lost 3 bases and J lost 6; bases outside the gene matches: 9. CDR3 in amino acids: CASSFPSGNEDTQYF. In DNA form, the CDR3 reads TGTGCCAGCAGTTTCCCTAGCGGAAATGAGGATACGCAGTATTTT.

This clonotype was detected only a few times. The rearrangement uses TRBV20-1 and TRBJ1-1; 7 bases match TRBD1. Trimming took 3 bases from V and 4 from J; bases not matched to a gene: 8. This CDR3 contains 14 residues. Germline values: CDR1 DFQATT, CDR2 SNEGSKA (reference sequence). This CDR3 reads CSASPETGITEAFF. The DNA for the CDR3 is TGCAGTGCTAGTCCAGAGACAGGGATCACTGAAGCTTTCTTT.

The chain links TRBV4-2 to TRBJ1-2, with D possibly matching TRBD1 (5 bases). CDR3 length equals 14 residues. V lost 7 bases, J lost 2 bases, and 14 bases lay in between. Germline V gene data show CDR1 as LGHNA and CDR2 as YNFKEQ. The CDR3 DNA reads TGTGCCAGCACGCAGTTAGGGGAGAACTATGGCTACACCTTC. Residues: CASTQLGENYGYTF.

This clonotype was detected a few times. This chain uses TRBV24-1 with TRBJ1-2; 7 bases are a match to TRBD1. V lost 3 bases, J lost 8 bases, and 14 bases stayed unmatched. This CDR3 is built from 16 residues. CDR1 KGHDR and CDR2 SFDVKD come from the germline V gene. This chain's CDR3 is CATSDPGQAPSEGYTF. The CDR3 region has the DNA TGTGCCACCAGTGATCCAGGACAGGCACCCTCGGAAGGCTACACCTTC.

The gene calls are TRBV28 and TRBJ2-5; D ambiguous. V shed 2 bases and J shed 5 bases, with 9 bases lying between them. The CDR3 covers 13 residues. Germline loops: CDR1 MDHEN, CDR2 SYDVKM. Written as DNA, the CDR3 is TGTGCCAGCAGTTTACCCAACGGGGAGACCCAGTACTTC. It translates to CASSLPNGETQYF.

The chain combines TRBV12-3 or TRBV12-4 with TRBJ2-6, with D tentatively TRBD1 or TRBD2 (6 bases each). The CDR3 is made up of 20 amino acids. V was trimmed by 5 bases and J by 0 bases, leaving 23 bases between them. The CDR3, as DNA: TGTGCCAGCAGTGGAGGGGGGAACAGAATCCTTATCTCTGGGGCCAACGTCCTGACTTTC. This codes for CASSGGGNRILISGANVLTF.

This clonotype showed up many times. The V and J genes are TRBV12-3 or TRBV12-4 and TRBJ2-5; D is unresolved. V was cut by 1 base and J by 3 bases, with 6 bases left in between. The CDR3 extends over 13 amino acids. The CDR3 DNA is TGTGCCAGCAGTTTAGGCAGAAAAGAGACCCAGTACTTC. It is translated as CASSLGRKETQYF.

The rearrangement uses TRBV19 and TRBJ2-1; weak D call: TRBD1 (6 bases). This CDR3 comprises 13 residues. Germline V lookup: CDR1 LNHDA, CDR2 SQIVND (reference sequence). Trimming took off 8 bases at V and 2 bases at J, with 10 bases between the two ends. The CDR3 loop reads CASLGQPYNEQFF. The CDR3 nucleotides read TGTGCCAGTCTAGGACAGCCCTACAATGAGCAGTTCTTC.

The J gene is TRBJ1-2, the V gene TRBV6-2 or TRBV6-3; D remains ambiguous. The CDR3 contains 13 residues. Trimming took 6 bases from V and 5 from J, leaving 13 bases between them. The germline V gene encodes CDR1 MNHEY and CDR2 SVGEGT. CDR3 protein: CASSPGRTYGYTF. CDR3 bases: TGTGCCAGCAGCCCCGGACGCACTTATGGCTACACCTTC.

About this clonotype: This could be a read error, since a much larger clone is one nucleotide away. The chain employs TRBV10-3 and TRBJ1-6; D may be TRBD1 (5 bases). The CDR3 extends over 15 amino acids. Germline V lookup: CDR1 ENHRY, CDR2 SYGVKD. DNA for the CDR3: TGTGCCTTCAGTGAGAGTGGAAGGGGTGGTTCACCCCTCCACTTT. This codes for CAFSESGRGGSPLHF.

Here the CDR3 reads CASSGPGQGVYEQFF. The DNA of the CDR3 is TGTGCCAGTAGCGGGCCGGGACAGGGGGTTTATGAGCAGTTCTTC. The chain employs TRBV19 and TRBJ2-1; 11 bases are a match to TRBD1. Germline assignment: CDR1 LNHDA and CDR2 SQIVND (reference sequence). The junction had 9 bases not matched to a gene; V was cut back by 6 bases and J by 8 bases. This CDR3 region has 15 residues.

This clonotype was counted ten times or more. The chain recombines TRBV6-5 with TRBJ2-2; 10 bases align to TRBD1. The CDR3 length is 17 residues. CDR1 is MNHEY and CDR2 is SVGAGI in the germline V gene. The trim removed 6 bases at V and 6 bases at J, leaving 13 bases unmatched. This CDR3 reads CASRLSPGQGFPGELFF. CDR3 DNA: TGTGCCAGCAGGCTATCTCCGGGACAGGGGTTCCCCGGGGAGCTGTTTTTT.

The rearrangement links TRBV5-4 to TRBJ2-3, with 13 bases fitting TRBD2. The CDR3 extends over 16 amino acids. V shed 4 bases and J 3 bases; nucleotides not matched to a gene: 5. Germline-derived CDR1 and CDR2 are SGHNT and YYREEE (reference sequence). The CDR3 DNA reads TGTGCCAGCAGCCCGACGGGACTAGCGGGGACAGATACGCAGTATTTT. Translation: CASSPTGLAGTDTQYF.

This clonotype was seen ten or more times. The rearrangement links TRBV18 to TRBJ1-5; 7 nucleotides line up with TRBD1. The length of the CDR3 is 16 residues. The trim removed 4 bases at V and 0 bases at J, leaving 6 bases unmatched. From germline, CDR1 is KGHSH and CDR2 LQKENI. The CDR3 here is CASSLGDSNSNQPQHF. The CDR3 DNA sequence: TGTGCCAGCTCACTTGGGGACAGTAATAGCAATCAGCCCCAGCATTTT. The full variable domain, in which reference TRBV18 and TRBJ1-5 provide the parts outside the CDR3, is NAGVMQNPRHLVRRRGQEARLRCSPMKGHSHVYWYRQLPEEGLKFMVYLQKENIIDESGMPKERFSAEFPKEGPSILRIQQVVRGDSAAYFCASSLGDSNSNQPQHFGDGTRLSIL.

The sample holds a few counts of this clonotype. The V gene is TRBV5-8, the J gene TRBJ1-5; TRBD1 matches at 7 bases. The CDR3 runs 17 residues. J gave up 5 bases and V 2 bases, and 13 bases lay outside the gene matches. Germline V gene sequence: CDR1 SGHTS, CDR2 YDEGEE. DNA for the CDR3: TGTGCCAGCAGCTTCCGATCACAGGGGAGAGGACATCAGCCCCAGCATTTT. Translation: CASSFRSQGRGHQPQHF. The full variable domain, completed using reference TRBV5-8 and TRBJ1-5, is EAGVTQSPTHLIKTRGQQATLRCSPISGHTSVYWYQQALGLGLQFLLWYDEGEERNRGNFPPRFSGRQFPNYSSELNVNALELEDSALYLCASSFRSQGRGHQPQHFGDGTRLSIL.

The J gene is TRBJ1-6, the V gene TRBV7-2; D ambiguous. Looked up from germline, CDR1 is SGHTA and CDR2 is FQGNSA. The CDR3 contains 12 residues. Deletions cut 4 bases from V and 8 bases from J, with 6 bases between. The CDR3 DNA reads as TGTGCCAGCAGCTCGCCTTATTCACCCCTCCACTTT. It specifies CASSSPYSPLHF. Full variable domain (rest looked up from reference TRBV7-2 and TRBJ1-6): GAGVSQSPSNKVTEKGKDVELRCDPISGHTALYWYRQSLGQGLEFLIYFQGNSAPDKSGLPSDRFSAERTGGSVSTLTIQRTQQEDSAVYLCASSSPYSPLHFGNGTRLTVT.

V is TRBV5-4 and J is TRBJ2-7, with 9 bases aligning to TRBD2. This CDR3 has 15 residues. With V trimmed by 4 bases and J by 7 bases, 12 bases remained unmatched. Germline V gives CDR1 SGHNT, CDR2 YYREEE (reference sequence). The CDR3: CASSRLTSGAGEQYF. The CDR3, as DNA: TGTGCCAGCAGCCGCCTGACTAGCGGAGCGGGGGAGCAGTACTTC.

This clonotype was counted a few times. The gene calls are TRBV12-3 or TRBV12-4 and TRBJ2-1, with TRBD2 as a possible D gene (5 bases). Trimming removed 6 bases at V and 10 bases at J, with 16 bases between. The CDR3 is made up of 13 amino acids. The DNA of the CDR3 is TGTGCCAGCAGCCAACGGGAATTAAGAGAGCAGTTCTTC. It specifies CASSQRELREQFF.